This is a list of T cell receptor beta chains from one sample in a study of CD8 T cells in ankylosing spondylitis. Each CDR3 protein gets one entry after TCRdb re-called the 5' RACE reads with MiXCR. The data show about 340,000 distinct CDR3 sequences, with roughly 20% seen just once and around 13% held by the top ten. The sample taken for sequencing was blood, either unsorted or a sorted T cell fraction (not recorded which). Receptors were obtained from a male donor with ankylosing spondylitis or in good health (not recorded which). Each CDR3 is given without its conserved first and last residue.

len	v_gene	j_gene	CDR3aa
15	TRBV28	TRBJ2-5	ASDPGTSGGEVETQY
14	TRBV20-1	TRBJ2-7	SARDRWSESSYEQY
15	TRBV2	TRBJ2-6	ASRARKDTSGANVLT
14	TRBV29-1	TRBJ2-5	SVEDPWASGAVTQY
12	TRBV9	TRBJ2-3	ASSVGSVADTQY
10	TRBV12-3/TRBV12-4	TRBJ2-5	ASSPHRETQY
13	TRBV25-1	TRBJ2-5	ASSEWVQGVETQY
13	TRBV20-1	TRBJ2-1	SARPLGTPYNEQF
14	TRBV2	TRBJ2-7	ASSAPAGQGGYEQY
13	TRBV7-9	TRBJ2-3	ASSSPGGVGDTQY
13	TRBV15	TRBJ2-3	ATSRPLDSLCTQY
16	TRBV5-3	TRBJ2-2	AIGPGLAGGPNTGELF
15	TRBV4-1	TRBJ2-1	ASSQEPWPSSYNEQF
14	TRBV7-9	TRBJ2-1	ASSLAQGGSYNEQF
10	TRBV29-1	TRBJ2-3	SVSGELDTQY
14	TRBV11-3	TRBJ2-1	ASSTRSGTTTNEQF
12	TRBV12-3/TRBV12-4	TRBJ2-3	ASRSLPGSDTQY
13	TRBV7-9	TRBJ2-5	ASSFLTGSDETQY
11	TRBV6-1	TRBJ2-7	ASSEPPRDEQY
16	TRBV11-2	TRBJ2-4	ASSFPPSGILAKNIQY
15	TRBV5-8	TRBJ2-5	ASSLEVDRGFRETQY